This T cell receptor beta chain was identified in a study of OX40 agonist ivuxolimab in advanced cancers. Study-wide background: Clinicians treated patients with ivuxolimab, an agonistic anti-OX40 (CD134) antibody. Enrolled patients in dose escalation had cancers that were hepatocellular carcinoma, melanoma, renal cell or head and neck cancer. General study points: Some of the nonresponding patients also showed low levels of normalized T-cell clonal expansion.

On cycle 4 day 1 and cycle 7 day 1, as well as at baseline, blood was sampled. With respect to this clone: Its target is not known.

Germline loops: CDR1 LNHDA, CDR2 SQIVND (reference sequence). V lost 4 bases to trimming and J lost 0 bases; unmatched junction nucleotides: 5. The CDR3 spans 15 residues. Here immunoSEQ multiplex PCR was the method, and the copy in TCRdb shows in-frame clones only, minus some. The sample carries tens of thousands of clones, about four fifths recorded once. The sample was CD4+ or CD8+ T cells sorted from blood, taken in a trial of the OX40 agonist ivuxolimab. The TCR sequence derives from an adult with an advanced solid tumor such as melanoma, head and neck, liver or kidney cancer. The rearrangement joins TRBV19 to TRBJ2-5, with TRBD1 matching over 7 bases. CDR3 nucleotides: TGTGCCAGTAGTAGATACGGGACAGACCAAGAGACCCAGTACTTC. It specifies CASSRYGTDQETQYF. The entire variable domain, with the rest obtained from reference TRBV19 and TRBJ2-5, is as follows: DGGITQSPKYLFRKEGQNVTLSCEQNLNHDAMYWYRQDPGQGLRLIYYSQIVNDFQKGDIAEGYSVSREKKESFPLTVTSAQKNPTAFYLCASSRYGTDQETQYFGPGTRLLVL.